The following is a T cell receptor beta chain sequence with its context. Its antigen is unidentified. This sample also contains other DNA sequences that code for the same CDR3. This sample was taken from a study of T cell responses to AZD1222 COVID-19 vaccine. Points from the study as a whole: Possibly, clonal diversity was underestimated; donors were largely white British and included more females.

Only in-frame clones appear in the TCRdb table, and some are missing; sequencing was by immunoSEQ multiplex PCR. Here the sample spans about 180,000 clones, around 89% being singletons. Germline V gives CDR1 MNHEY, CDR2 SVGEGT. The CDR3 loop spans 12 amino acids. Trimming cost V 2 bases and J 6 bases, with 7 bases left between them. The input for sequencing was peripheral blood, taken 28 days after the second AZD1222 dose. The rearrangement links TRBV6-2 or TRBV6-3 to TRBJ1-1; no firm D call. The receptor was derived from an adult who received the AZD1222 COVID-19 vaccine. The CDR3 protein is CASSYAGAEAFF. As DNA, the CDR3 is TGTGCCAGCAGTTACGCCGGGGCTGAAGCTTTCTTT.